Reported below is one T cell receptor beta chain. Its antigen is undetermined. Trimming pared 3 bases from V and 5 bases from J, leaving 14 bases between. CDR1 is MDHEN and CDR2 is SYDVKM in the germline V gene. This CDR3 has 15 amino acids. Here immunoSEQ multiplex PCR was the method, and the copy in TCRdb shows in-frame clones only, minus some. The data contain around 31,000 clones, nearly 90% of them singletons. This sample is part of a study of OX40 agonist ivuxolimab in advanced cancers. General observations from the study: The average count of expanded clones was higher among CD8+ T cells than among CD4+.

The chain recombines TRBV28 with TRBJ1-5; D remains unclear. This specimen consisted of CD4+ or CD8+ T cells sorted from blood, obtained in a trial of the OX40 agonist ivuxolimab. This TCR was recovered from an adult with an advanced solid tumor such as melanoma, head and neck, liver or kidney cancer. The CDR3 bases are TGTGCCAGCAGTTTCGTAGTGGGAATACATCAGCCCCAGCATTTT. Translated, it gives CASSFVVGIHQPQHF.